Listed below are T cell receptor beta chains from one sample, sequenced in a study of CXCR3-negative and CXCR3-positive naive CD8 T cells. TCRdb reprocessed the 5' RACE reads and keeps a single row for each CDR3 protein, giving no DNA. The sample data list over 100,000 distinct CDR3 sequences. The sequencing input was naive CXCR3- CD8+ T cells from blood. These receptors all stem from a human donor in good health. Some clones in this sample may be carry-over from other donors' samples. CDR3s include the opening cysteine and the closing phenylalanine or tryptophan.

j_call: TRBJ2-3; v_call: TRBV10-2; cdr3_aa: CASGASGGTDTQYF
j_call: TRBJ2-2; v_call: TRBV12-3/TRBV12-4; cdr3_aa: CASRPEGGELFF
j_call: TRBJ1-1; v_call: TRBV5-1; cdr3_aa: CASSLAGQSYTEAFF
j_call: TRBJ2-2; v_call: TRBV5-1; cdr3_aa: CASSRWTENTGELFF
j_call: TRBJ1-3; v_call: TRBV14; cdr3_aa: CASSQGPGQPNAPGNTIYF
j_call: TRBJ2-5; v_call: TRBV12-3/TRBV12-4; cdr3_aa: CASSLTGGGETQYF
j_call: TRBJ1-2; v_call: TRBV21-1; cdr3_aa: CASISVRPANYGYTF
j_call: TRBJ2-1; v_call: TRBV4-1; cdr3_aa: CASSPSGAPGGEQFF
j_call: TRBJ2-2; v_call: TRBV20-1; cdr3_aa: CSARDLSGRARNTGELFF
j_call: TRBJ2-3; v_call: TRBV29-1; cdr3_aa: CSGRGADTQYF
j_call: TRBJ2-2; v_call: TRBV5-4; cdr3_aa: CASSDRTGFGELFF
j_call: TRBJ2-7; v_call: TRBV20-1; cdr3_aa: CSARDREGPDLYEQYF
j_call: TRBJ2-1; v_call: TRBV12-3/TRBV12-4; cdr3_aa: CASSLLTGTYEQFF
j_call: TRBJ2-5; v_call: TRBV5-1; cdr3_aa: CASSSGAEETQYF
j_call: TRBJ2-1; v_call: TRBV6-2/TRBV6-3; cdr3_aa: CASSYSTYNEQFF
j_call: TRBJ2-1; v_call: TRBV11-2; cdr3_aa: CASSLDLGNEQFF
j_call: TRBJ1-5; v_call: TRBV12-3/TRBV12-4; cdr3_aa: CASSRTGINQPQHF
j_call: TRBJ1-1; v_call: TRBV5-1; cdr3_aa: CASSLVEHAEAFF
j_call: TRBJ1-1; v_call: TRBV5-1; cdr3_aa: CASSPGTGGLSLRNTEAFF
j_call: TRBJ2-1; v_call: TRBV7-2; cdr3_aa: CASSLAGWKRGATYNEQFF
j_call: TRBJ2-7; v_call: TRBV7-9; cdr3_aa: CASSPREGPPSYEQYF
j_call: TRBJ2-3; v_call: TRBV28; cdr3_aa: CASSLEGLAAQYF
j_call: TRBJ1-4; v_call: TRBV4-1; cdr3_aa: CASSQEREKLFF
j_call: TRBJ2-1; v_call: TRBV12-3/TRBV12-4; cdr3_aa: CASSFFLGAQDEQFF
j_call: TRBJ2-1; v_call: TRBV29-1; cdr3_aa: CSVRFPGLTGNEQFF
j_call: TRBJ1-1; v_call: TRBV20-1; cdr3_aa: CSARDPGRGDTEAFF
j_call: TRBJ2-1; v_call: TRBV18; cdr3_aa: CASSPYTTPEGYNEQFF
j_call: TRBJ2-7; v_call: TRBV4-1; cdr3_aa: CASSQDRNTAYEQYF
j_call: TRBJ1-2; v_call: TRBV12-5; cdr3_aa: CASGSPGHYGYTF
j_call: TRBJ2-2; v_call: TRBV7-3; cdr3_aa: CASSLLAGGQAGELFF
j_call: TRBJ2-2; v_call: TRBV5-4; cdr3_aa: CASSPGFGGAIGELFF
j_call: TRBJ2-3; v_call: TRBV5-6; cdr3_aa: CASSLFQTEVTDTQYF
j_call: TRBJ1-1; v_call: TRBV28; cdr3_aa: CASRWYRNLTFF
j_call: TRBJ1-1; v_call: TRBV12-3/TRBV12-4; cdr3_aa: CASSPTRGGSVNTEAFF
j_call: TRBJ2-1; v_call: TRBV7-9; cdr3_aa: CASSFLAGEKPGYNEQFF
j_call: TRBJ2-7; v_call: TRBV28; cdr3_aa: CASSFRGPSSYEQYF
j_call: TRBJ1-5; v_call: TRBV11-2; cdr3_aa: CASSLDLGRPGNQPQHF
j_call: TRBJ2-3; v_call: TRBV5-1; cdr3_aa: CASSLEGFLPITDTQYF
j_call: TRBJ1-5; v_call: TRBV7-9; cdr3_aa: CASSPGSNQPQHF
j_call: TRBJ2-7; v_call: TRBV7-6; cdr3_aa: CASSAGQRTTYEHYF
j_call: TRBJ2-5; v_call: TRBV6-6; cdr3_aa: CASSSPETRKETQYF
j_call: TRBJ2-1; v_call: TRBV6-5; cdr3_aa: CASSYWQGSDEQFF
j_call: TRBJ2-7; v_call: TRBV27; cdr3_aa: CASSWTGNYEQYF
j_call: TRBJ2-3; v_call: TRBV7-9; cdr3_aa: CASSPGGRTDTQYF
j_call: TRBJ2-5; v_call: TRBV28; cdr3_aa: CASSPSYLGGGEGETQYF
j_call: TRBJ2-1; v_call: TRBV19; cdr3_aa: CASSIGWSGGDNEQFF
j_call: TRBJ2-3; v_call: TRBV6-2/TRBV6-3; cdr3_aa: CASTPAGEVTDTQYF
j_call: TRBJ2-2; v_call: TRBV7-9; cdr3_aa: CASSLIGELFF
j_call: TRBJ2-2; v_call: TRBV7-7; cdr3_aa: CASSSNQRGGGADTGELFF
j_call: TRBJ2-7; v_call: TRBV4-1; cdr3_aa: CASSPTIMFPVEQYF
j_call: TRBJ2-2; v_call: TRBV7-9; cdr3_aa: CASRPGTSGPNTGELFF
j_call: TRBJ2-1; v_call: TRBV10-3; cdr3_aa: CAISEGGTGVVAGDHYNEQFF
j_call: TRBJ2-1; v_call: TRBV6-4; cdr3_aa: CASSEGWTSGLRSYNEQFF
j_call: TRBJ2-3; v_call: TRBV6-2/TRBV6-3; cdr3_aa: CASSYSTSTDTQYF
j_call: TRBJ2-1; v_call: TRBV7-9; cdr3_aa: CASSLLEGNEQFF
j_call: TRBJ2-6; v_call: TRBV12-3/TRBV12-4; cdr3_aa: CASSLAPGTGIGANVLTF
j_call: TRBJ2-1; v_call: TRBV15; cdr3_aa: CATSGGGWQFF
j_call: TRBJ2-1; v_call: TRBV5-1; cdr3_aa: CASSPETNEQFF
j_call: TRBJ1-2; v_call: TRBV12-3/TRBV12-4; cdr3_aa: CASSQSGGYGYTF